This T cell receptor beta chain is from a study of CD8 T cells in ankylosing spondylitis. The study, taken as a whole, reports: In reactive arthritis synovial fluid and blood, some motif variants had been reported before. Apparently characteristic of ankylosing spondylitis blood was a TCR beta motif (roughly 8 highly homologous variants). Disease-linked clones reportedly concentrated significantly in matched ankylosing spondylitis synovial fluid.

Details on this clonotype: Its antigen is unknown.

The authors made TCR beta libraries by quantitative 5'-RACE with molecular barcodes. Each CDR3 protein is one row after TCRdb ran MiXCR on the 5' RACE reads. Of over 450,000 distinct CDR3 sequences listed, roughly an eighth were seen once; the top ten hold under 7.5%. Per germline, CDR1 KGHDR and CDR2 SFDVKD. The CDR3 totals 16 residues. The J segment lost 0 bases and the V segment lost 6 bases, leaving 7 bases of the junction unmatched. Sample: blood, either unsorted or a sorted T cell fraction (not recorded which). The source of this sequence is a male donor with ankylosing spondylitis. The chain couples TRBV24-1 to TRBJ2-3, with 8 positions matching TRBD2. CDR3 residues: CATSYGASGSTDTQYF. In nucleotides, the CDR3 is TGTGCCACCAGTTATGGGGCTAGCGGGAGCACAGATACGCAGTATTTT.